The source of this TCR beta chain is a study of tumor-infiltrating lymphocytes in oesophageal squamous cell carcinoma. TCRdb ran MiXCR on the PCR reads and lists one entry per CDR3 protein. The data contain fewer than 15,000 distinct CDR3 sequences, roughly 51% of them singletons. V was clipped by 3 bases and J by 13 bases; unmatched bases: 10. The germline V gene encodes CDR1 SGHTA and CDR2 FQGNSA. The CDR3 sequence is 14 residues long. The TCR comes from a male donor with esophageal squamous cell carcinoma. The source material was esophageal tumor tissue. This sequence joins TRBV7-2 and TRBJ2-4, with 9 bases that match TRBD2. CDR3 nucleotide sequence: TGTGCCAGCAGCTTCCTAGCGGGATCGAGGGAGCAGTACTTC. Its protein is CASSFLAGSREQYF.